This T cell receptor (beta chain) was identified during a study of post-analysis software for immune sequencing data (dated by TCRdb to between 2014 and 2017). With respect to the entire study: Recorded disease courses included relapsing-remitting, secondary progressive and progressive-relapsing multiple sclerosis, with some patients lacking subtype annotation. A subset of samples was prepared in parallel using single-end sample barcoding, then pooled and co-amplified after Illumina adapter ligation. The multiple sclerosis patient repertoires were compared with approximately 11 previously published healthy control repertoires from donors aged about 6 to 26 years.

To demonstrate the VDJtools post-analysis software, TCR beta repertoires were profiled from the peripheral blood of more than 10 young patients with multiple sclerosis. Multiple sclerosis patients were children and adolescents aged about 6 to 17 years. The research as a whole found: The control group was slightly older than the multiple sclerosis patient group. Direct clustering with F measure revealed strong co-clustering of samples prepared in the same batch, which led to a batch-effect correction. Multiple sclerosis patients had significantly lower normalized Chao1 diversity than controls, a result that suggests substantial peripheral T-cell clonal expansion. Patients showed significantly higher frequencies than controls for 4 or 5 TRBV segments, among them TRBV5-6, TRBV5-1 and TRBV20-1.

Spanning cysteine to phenylalanine, the CDR3 consists of 13 amino acids. Of the read, only the CDR3 DNA is kept; its 39 bases are in frame from base 1. Compared with germline, V lacks 5 bases and J lacks 3 bases; bases without a gene match: 6. The germline V gene (reference sequence) specifies DFQATT as CDR1 and SNEGSKA as CDR2. Libraries were made using PCR. Sequencing was carried out with an Illumina HiSeq 2500. To reduce PCR and sequencing biases, unique molecular identifiers were built into the TCR beta cDNA libraries. Approximately 500,000 cDNA molecules were obtained per 1 to 10 million input T cells, so each molecule approximated one T cell. Patient libraries were prepared and sequenced with the same protocol used for the earlier healthy control dataset. Samples belonging to the same batch were prepared together, multiplexed and sequenced on a shared HiSeq lane. In the original analysis: Raw barcoded reads were processed with MIGEC, and single-read molecular identifier groups were discarded before consensus assembly and CDR3 extraction. VDJtools was used for post-analysis of the clonotype tables, with diversity normalized by down-sampling every dataset to the smallest sample size. To correct batch-related cross-sample contamination, repertoire overlap clustering matched CDR3 amino acid sequences but not nucleotide sequences. Starting from the raw public reads, TCRdb applied fastp trimming at Q25, assembled clones with MiXCR and retained in-frame beta chains. Each record represents a unique CDR3 protein, reported with the most common genes and DNA among its rows. It is TCRdb's table, rather than the study itself, that gives the V and J calls and clone size. Counted in this sample were approximately 660,000 distinct CDR3 sequences; roughly three fifths of them appeared once. Around 11% of the sample comes from the top ten.

Worth noting for this clonotype: Its binding antigen is unknown. Qualities for individual bases were not recorded, and no much larger clone is one base off.

The source material was blood. This receptor was taken from a girl aged 2-10 years with multiple sclerosis. The V gene is TRBV20-1 and the J gene is TRBJ2-5; 7 central bases correspond to TRBD1. The CDR3 region reads CSAETGTEETQYF. The DNA sequence is as follows: TGCAGTGCTGAGACCGGGACAGAAGAGACCCAGTACTTC.